This TCR beta chain was observed in a study of blood T cell repertoires in COVID-19. Study-wide context: Acute and convalescent COVID-19 samples came from the United States, Italy and Spain. T cells, B-cell-depleted T cells, or PBMCs supplied cDNA or gDNA.

With V trimmed by 5 bases and J by 2 bases, 5 bases remained unmatched. CDR3 size: 14 residues. From germline, CDR1 is SGHTA and CDR2 FQGTGA. How the authors handled the data: Using reference gene primer amplification, nucleated cell counts were estimated. TCRdb's table, derived via immunoSEQ multiplex PCR, lists solely in-frame clones and lacks some. V, J and clone size are those of that table, while D and trimming were read from the DNA. The sample comprises 60,000 or so clones, 89% of which are singletons, and approximately 14% rests with the top ten. The sequenced material came from peripheral blood. The clonotype comes from a woman aged 60-75 years with active COVID-19. This sequence joins TRBV7-3 and TRBJ2-7, with 8 nucleotides matching TRBD2. The CDR3, as DNA: TGTGCCAGCAGCCAGAGCGGGGGCCCCTACGAGCAGTACTTC. Its translation is CASSQSGGPYEQYF.